Presented here are 22 T cell receptor beta chains from one specimen sequenced in a study of shared clonotypes between healthy human individuals. Some clones are missing from TCRdb's copy, which holds only in-frame ones; the method was immunoSEQ multiplex PCR. The table has about 2.4 million clones, around 90% seen once; the top ten hold around 0.14%. Sequencing was carried out using naive CD4+ T cells sorted from blood. The subset denotes: CD45RA+ positively selected. Receptors were obtained from a man younger than 30 in good health.

The chain links TRBV4-1 to TRBJ1-2; D gene uncertain. Germline V gene lookup returns CDR1 MGHRA and CDR2 YSYEKL. There are 15 residues in the CDR3. With 0 bases removed from V and 2 bases from J, the gap between germline ends came to 10 bases. The CDR3 sequence is CASSQDFAANYGYTF. In DNA form, the CDR3 reads TGCGCCAGCAGCCAAGATTTCGCAGCAAACTATGGCTACACCTTC.

This sequence joins TRBV18 and TRBJ2-7; weak D call: TRBD2 (7 bases). Germline V lookup: CDR1 KGHSH, CDR2 LQKENI. Trimming removed 3 bases from V and 6 bases from J, with 15 bases in between. There are 14 residues in the CDR3. The CDR3 spells CASSPIRGAGEQYF. CDR3 bases: TGTGCCAGCTCACCCATCCGGGGGGCAGGCGAGCAGTACTTC.

The V and J genes are TRBV1 and TRBJ2-3; TRBD2, as called in the table, went unchecked against the DNA. TRBV1 represents a pseudogene. The CDR3 runs 19 residues. The CDR3, as DNA: TGCACCAGCAGCCAAGAGGGAAGCAGAGCGGACCCTTACGCAGATACGCAGTATTTT. It codes for CTSSQEGSRADPYADTQYF.

Worth noting for this clone: This specimen includes other DNA sequences encoding the same CDR3. V is TRBV6-1 and J is TRBJ1-1; D gene uncertain. Germline V lookup: CDR1 MNHNS, CDR2 SASEGT. The length of the CDR3 is 12 residues. Trimming left V 6 bases short and J 1 base short, with 6 bases between. The CDR3 DNA is TGTGCCAGCAGGGTCCAGAACACTGAAGCTTTCTTT. Protein sequence: CASRVQNTEAFF.

The chain has TRBV12-1 and TRBJ1-6; the table assigns TRBD1, which was not confirmed against the DNA. TRBV12-1 is a pseudogene. The length of the CDR3 is 15 residues. CDR3: CASNPLGGHLSPLHF. CDR3 nucleotides: TGTGCCAGCAACCCCCTTGGGGGACACTTGTCACCCCTCCACTTT.

The V and J genes are TRBV6-5 and TRBJ2-7; the D gene is possibly TRBD2 (5 bases). The CDR3 runs to 15 residues. Trimming stripped 0 bases from V and 4 bases from J, with 13 bases between. The germline V gene encodes CDR1 MNHEY and CDR2 SVGAGI. In DNA, the CDR3 is TGTGCCAGCAGTTACTCAGGCGGGTACCTATACGAGCAGTACTTC. This sequence encodes CASSYSGGYLYEQYF.

The chain is built from TRBV6-5 and TRBJ1-4; 10 nucleotides agree with TRBD1. V shed 5 bases, J shed 8 bases, and the junction held 5 bases outside the gene matches. Germline V gene data show CDR1 as MNHEY and CDR2 as SVGAGI. The CDR3 sequence is 14 residues long. CDR3 in DNA: TGTGCCAGCAGTCGGACAGGGGGAAAAGAAAAACTGTTTTTT. Translation: CASSRTGGKEKLFF.

The chain employs TRBV6-6 and TRBJ1-2; TRBD1 matches 7 bases. The germline V gene has CDR1 MNHNY and CDR2 SVGAGI (reference sequence). V lost 1 base and J lost 3; bases outside the gene matches: 5. This CDR3 comprises 15 residues. This CDR3 is CASSYLFQGDYGYTF. In nucleotides, the CDR3 is TGTGCCAGCAGTTACTTGTTCCAGGGGGACTATGGCTACACCTTC.

The chain uses TRBV18 and TRBJ2-5, with D possibly TRBD1 on 6 matching bases. Germline V lookup: CDR1 KGHSH, CDR2 LQKENI. The V and J ends lost 1 base and 5 bases respectively, with 17 bases between them. This CDR3 comprises 16 residues. This CDR3 reads CASSPRTATLGETQYF. DNA of the CDR3: TGTGCCAGCTCACCACGGACAGCCACCCTAGGGGAGACCCAGTACTTC.

About this clone: This likely came from a read error, as a far larger clone is one base away. The rearrangement uses TRBV7-3 and TRBJ2-7; D ambiguous. The CDR3 totals 11 residues. Looked up from germline, CDR1 is SGHTA and CDR2 is FQGTGA. Trimming shortened V by 4 bases and J by 2 bases, and 3 bases separated the two germline ends. The CDR3 region is CASSSAYEQYF. The DNA for the CDR3 is TGTGCCAGCAGCTCCGCCTACGAGCAGTACTTC.

The chain joins TRBV5-1 to TRBJ1-3; D is undetermined. V was pared by 4 bases and J by 2 bases, with 16 bases between. The CDR3 covers 16 residues. The germline CDR1 and CDR2 sequences are SGHRS and YFSETQ. The CDR3 DNA is TGCGCCAGCAGCCGCGAAGGAGTGAGCCCTGGAAACACCATATATTTT. Protein: CASSREGVSPGNTIYF.

The V gene is TRBV18, the J gene TRBJ2-7, with a weak D call TRBD1 (6 bases). Trimming cost V 2 bases and J 3 bases, with 20 bases left between them. The CDR3 has 17 amino acids. CDR1 is KGHSH and CDR2 is LQKENI in the germline V gene. The CDR3 nucleotides are TGTGCCAGCTCACCATCACAGGGCGCAGTAAGGAACTACGAGCAGTACTTC. Encoded protein: CASSPSQGAVRNYEQYF.

The gene calls are TRBV19 and TRBJ2-6; D perhaps matches TRBD1 (6 bases). The CDR3 contains 18 residues. V gave up 0 bases and J gave up 0 bases, with 12 bases separating them. The V gene's germline CDR1 is LNHDA and CDR2 SQIVND (reference sequence). The CDR3 spells CASSIEGRGTSGANVLTF. The CDR3 coding sequence is TGTGCCAGTAGTATAGAGGGCAGGGGCACCTCTGGGGCCAACGTCCTGACTTTC.

This chain links TRBV5-4 with TRBJ2-2, with 9 bases matching TRBD2. The CDR3 totals 13 residues. J was trimmed by 5 bases and V by 10 bases; bases with no gene match: 6. Germline CDR1 reads SGHNT; CDR2 reads YYREEE (reference sequence). This CDR3 is CAGRAGGTGELFF. The CDR3 bases are TGTGCCGGACGGGCGGGAGGGACCGGGGAGCTGTTTTTT.

The chain carries TRBV10-3 and TRBJ2-7, with TRBD1 identical over 7 bases. This CDR3 contains 14 residues. V dropped 10 bases and J dropped 6; count of bases not matched to a gene: 15. The germline gives CDR1 ENHRY, CDR2 SYGVKD. The CDR3 region is CATSPGQGVSEQYF. The CDR3 DNA follows: TGTGCCACCTCCCCAGGGCAGGGGGTCTCCGAGCAGTACTTC.

J is TRBJ1-6 and V is TRBV2; D remains unclear. Germline CDR1 reads SNHLY; CDR2 reads FYNNEI. V shed 2 bases and J shed 8 bases, with 22 bases lying between them. The CDR3 totals 18 residues. In nucleotides, the CDR3 is TGTGCCAGCAGTGAACGAGTTGGGCGGGCGAGTCACGATTCACCCCTCCACTTT. The encoded protein is CASSERVGRASHDSPLHF.

The gene calls are TRBV2 and TRBJ1-1, with no clear D. The ends were cut back, 6 bases at V and 0 bases at J, with 11 bases in the middle. The germline CDR1 and CDR2 sequences are SNHLY and FYNNEI. CDR3 length: 14 amino acids. The CDR3 is CASSNRLMNTEAFF. The CDR3 nucleotides read TGTGCCAGCAGCAACCGCCTAATGAACACTGAAGCTTTCTTT. The full variable domain, rest sourced from reference TRBV2 and TRBJ1-1, is EPEVTQTPSHQVTQMGQEVILRCVPISNHLYFYWYRQILGQKVEFLVSFYNNEISEKSEIFDDQFSVERPDGSNFTLKIRSTKLEDSAMYFCASSNRLMNTEAFFGQGTRLTVV.

On this clone itself: The same CDR3 also results from other DNA sequences found in this sample. The chain is built from TRBV18 and TRBJ2-1; 8 bases map to TRBD2. The J segment lost 0 bases and the V segment lost 0 bases, leaving 1 base of the junction unmatched. CDR1 is KGHSH and CDR2 is LQKENI in the germline V gene. The CDR3 length is 16 residues. CDR3 residues: CASSPPSGSSYNEQFF. The CDR3 region has the DNA TGTGCCAGCTCACCACCCAGCGGGAGCTCCTACAATGAGCAGTTCTTC.

This chain joins TRBV7-2 and TRBJ2-3; D is tentatively TRBD1 or TRBD2 (5 bases each). Per the germline V gene, CDR1 is SGHTA and CDR2 is FQGNSA. V was trimmed by 3 bases and J by 2 bases, leaving 12 bases between them. This CDR3 spans 15 amino acids. As DNA, the CDR3 is TGTGCCAGCAGCTTTTCTGGGGGTCTCACAGATACGCAGTATTTT. This codes for CASSFSGGLTDTQYF.

This chain joins TRBV5-6 and TRBJ1-6, with a possible D match to TRBD1 (5 bases). Germline V gene sequence: CDR1 SGHDT, CDR2 YYEEEE. The CDR3 runs 15 residues. Trimming left V 4 bases short and J 7 bases short, with 15 bases between. The CDR3 nucleotides read TGTGCCAGCAGCCCGCTACAGGTTACAAATTCACCCCTCCACTTT. Translating it yields CASSPLQVTNSPLHF.

This clone was seen a single time. The chain couples TRBV6-5 to TRBJ1-2; D is unclear. CDR3 length: 14 residues. Deletions cut 5 bases from V and 4 bases from J, with 14 bases between. Germline lookup yields CDR1 MNHEY and CDR2 SVGAGI. The CDR3: CASSESWGGYGYTF. The CDR3 DNA sequence: TGTGCCAGCAGTGAAAGCTGGGGAGGCTATGGCTACACCTTC.

The J gene is TRBJ2-2, the V gene TRBV13; 7 bases line up with TRBD2. Germline values: CDR1 PRHDT, CDR2 FYEKMQ (reference sequence). CDR3 size: 18 residues. J lost 4 bases, V lost 4 bases, and 15 bases had no gene match. CDR3 DNA: TGTGCCAGCAGCTCAGAACCCGGGACTATTGTTGGCACCGGGGAGCTGTTTTTT. This encodes CASSSEPGTIVGTGELFF.